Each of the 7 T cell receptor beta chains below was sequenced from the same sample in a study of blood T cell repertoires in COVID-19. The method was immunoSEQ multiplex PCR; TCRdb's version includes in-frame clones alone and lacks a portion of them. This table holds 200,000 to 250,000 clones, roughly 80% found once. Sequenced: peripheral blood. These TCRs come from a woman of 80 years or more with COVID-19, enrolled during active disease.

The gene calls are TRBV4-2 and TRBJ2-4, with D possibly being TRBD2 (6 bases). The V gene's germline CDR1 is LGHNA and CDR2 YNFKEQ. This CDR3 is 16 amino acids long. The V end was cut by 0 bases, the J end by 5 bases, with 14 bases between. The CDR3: CASSQDLRGIQNIQYF. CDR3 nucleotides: TGTGCCAGCAGCCAAGATTTGCGGGGAATCCAAAACATTCAGTACTTC.

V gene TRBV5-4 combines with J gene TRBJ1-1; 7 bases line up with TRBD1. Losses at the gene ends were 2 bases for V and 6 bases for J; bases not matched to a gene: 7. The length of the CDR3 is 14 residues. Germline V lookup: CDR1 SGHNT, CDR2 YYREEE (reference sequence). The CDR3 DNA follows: TGTGCCAGCAGCTTACAACAGGGGATCGCTGAAGCTTTCTTT. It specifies CASSLQQGIAEAFF.

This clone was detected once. The CDR3 DNA follows: TGTGCCAGCAGTCCCGACATTATCCAGTACTTC. Translated: CASSPDIIQYF. V usage is TRBV12-3 or TRBV12-4 and J usage is TRBJ2-5; D gene ambiguous. V was trimmed by 5 bases and J by 10 bases, leaving 11 bases between them. The CDR3 is 11 residues long.

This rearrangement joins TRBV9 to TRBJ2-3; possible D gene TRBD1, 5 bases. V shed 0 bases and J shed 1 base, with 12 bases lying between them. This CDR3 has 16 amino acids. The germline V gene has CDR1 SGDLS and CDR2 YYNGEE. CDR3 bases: TGTGCCAGCAGCGTAGGGGCAGGGCAGGGCACAGATACGCAGTATTTT. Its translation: CASSVGAGQGTDTQYF.

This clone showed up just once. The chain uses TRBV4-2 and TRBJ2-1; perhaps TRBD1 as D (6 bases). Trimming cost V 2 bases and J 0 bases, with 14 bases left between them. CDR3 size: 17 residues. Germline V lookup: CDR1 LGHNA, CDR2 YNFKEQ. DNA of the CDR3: TGTGCCAGCAGCCAAATCCTAACAGGGAGCTCCTACAATGAGCAGTTCTTC. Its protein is CASSQILTGSSYNEQFF.

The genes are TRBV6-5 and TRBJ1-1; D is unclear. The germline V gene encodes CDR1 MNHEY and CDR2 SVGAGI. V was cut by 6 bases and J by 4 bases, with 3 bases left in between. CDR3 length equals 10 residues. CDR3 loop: CASSLTEAFF. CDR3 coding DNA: TGTGCCAGCAGCCTCACTGAAGCTTTCTTT.

The CDR3 here is CASSLARSGTEAFF. The DNA of the CDR3 is TGTGCCAGCAGTCTTGCTAGATCAGGGACTGAAGCTTTCTTT. The chain has TRBV6-5 and TRBJ1-1, with D maybe TRBD1 (5 bases). Trimming shortened V by 5 bases and J by 5 bases, and 15 bases separated the two germline ends. This CDR3 region has 14 residues. Germline loops: CDR1 MNHEY, CDR2 SVGAGI.